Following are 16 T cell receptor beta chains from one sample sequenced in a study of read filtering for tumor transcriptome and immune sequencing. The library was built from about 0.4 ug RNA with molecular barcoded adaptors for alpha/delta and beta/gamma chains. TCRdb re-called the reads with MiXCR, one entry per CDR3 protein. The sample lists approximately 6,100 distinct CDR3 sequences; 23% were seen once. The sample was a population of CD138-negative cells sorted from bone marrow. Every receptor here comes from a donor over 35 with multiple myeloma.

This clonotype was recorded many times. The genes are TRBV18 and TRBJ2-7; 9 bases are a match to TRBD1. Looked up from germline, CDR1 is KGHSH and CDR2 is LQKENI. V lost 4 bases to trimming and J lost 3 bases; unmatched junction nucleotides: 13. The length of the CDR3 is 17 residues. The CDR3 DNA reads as TGTGCCAGCTCACTTAGCCCGGACAGGGGACTCGACTACGAGCAGTACTTC. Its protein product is CASSLSPDRGLDYEQYF.

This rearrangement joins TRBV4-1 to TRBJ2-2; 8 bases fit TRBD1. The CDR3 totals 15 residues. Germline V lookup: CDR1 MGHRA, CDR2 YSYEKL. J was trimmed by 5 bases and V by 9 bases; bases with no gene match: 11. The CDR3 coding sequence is TGCGCCAGTATCCATCAGGGGGCCGGAACCGGGGAGCTGTTTTTT. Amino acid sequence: CASIHQGAGTGELFF.

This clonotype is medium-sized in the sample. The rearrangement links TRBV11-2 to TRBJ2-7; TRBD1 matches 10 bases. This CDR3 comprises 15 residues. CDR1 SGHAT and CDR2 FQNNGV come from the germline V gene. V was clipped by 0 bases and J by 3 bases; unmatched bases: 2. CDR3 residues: CASSLDWTGGYEQYF. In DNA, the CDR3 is TGTGCCAGCAGCTTAGATTGGACAGGGGGCTACGAGCAGTACTTC.

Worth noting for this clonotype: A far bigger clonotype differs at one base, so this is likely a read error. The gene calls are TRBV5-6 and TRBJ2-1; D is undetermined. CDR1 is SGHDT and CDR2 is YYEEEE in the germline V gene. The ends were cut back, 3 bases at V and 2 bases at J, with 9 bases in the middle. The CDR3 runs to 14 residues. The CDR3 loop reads CASSSDGAYNEQFF. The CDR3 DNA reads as TGTGCCAGCAGCTCGGATGGGGCCTACAATGAGCAGTTCTTC.

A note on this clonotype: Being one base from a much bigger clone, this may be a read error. The DNA for the CDR3 is TGCAGCGTTGGAGATCCAGGGATTGGACTGTTTTTT. Translation: CSVGDPGIGLFF. The chain links TRBV29-1 to TRBJ1-4, with D tentatively TRBD1 (5 bases). V was clipped by 4 bases and J by 13 bases, with 16 bases between them. Germline CDR1 is SQVTM and CDR2 is ANQGSEA. The CDR3 has 12 amino acids.

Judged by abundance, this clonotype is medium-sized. Here the CDR3 DNA reads TGTGCCAGCAGCCAAGAATGGGACACTGAAGCTTTCTTT. Its translation: CASSQEWDTEAFF. This rearrangement joins TRBV3-1 to TRBJ1-6; D gene uncertain. The DNA matches TRBJ1-1 better at its end, which makes the J call doubtful. The length of the CDR3 is 13 residues. Germline CDR1 reads LGHDT; CDR2 reads YNNKEL (reference sequence).

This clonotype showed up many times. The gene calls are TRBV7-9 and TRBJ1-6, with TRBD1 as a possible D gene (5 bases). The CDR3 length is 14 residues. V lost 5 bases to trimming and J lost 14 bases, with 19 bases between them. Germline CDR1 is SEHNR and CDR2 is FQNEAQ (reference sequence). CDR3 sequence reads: CASSGELVGRTLHF. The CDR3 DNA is TGTGCCAGCAGCGGCGAGCTCGTGGGGCGTACCCTCCACTTT.

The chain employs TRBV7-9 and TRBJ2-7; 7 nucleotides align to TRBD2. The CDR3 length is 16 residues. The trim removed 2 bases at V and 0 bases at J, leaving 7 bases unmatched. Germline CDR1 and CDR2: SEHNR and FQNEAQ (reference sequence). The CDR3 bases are TGTGCCAGCAGCTTACTTGGCGGGGGAAGCTCCTACGAGCAGTACTTC. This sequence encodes CASSLLGGGSSYEQYF.

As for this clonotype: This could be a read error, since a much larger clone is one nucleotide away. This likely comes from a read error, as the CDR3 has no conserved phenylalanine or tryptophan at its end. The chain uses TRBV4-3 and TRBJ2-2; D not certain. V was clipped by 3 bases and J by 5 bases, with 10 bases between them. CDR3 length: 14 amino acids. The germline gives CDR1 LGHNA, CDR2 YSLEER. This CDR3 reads CASSHNDATGELFS. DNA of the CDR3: TGCGCCAGCAGCCATAACGACGCAACCGGGGAGCTGTTTTCT.

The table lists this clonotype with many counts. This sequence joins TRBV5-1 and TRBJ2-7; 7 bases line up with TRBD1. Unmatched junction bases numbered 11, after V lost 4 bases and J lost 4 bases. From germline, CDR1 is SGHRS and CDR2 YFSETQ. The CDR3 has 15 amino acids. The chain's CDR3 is CASSPSGQSIYEQYF. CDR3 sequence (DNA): TGCGCCAGCAGCCCCTCGGGACAGTCGATTTACGAGCAGTACTTC.

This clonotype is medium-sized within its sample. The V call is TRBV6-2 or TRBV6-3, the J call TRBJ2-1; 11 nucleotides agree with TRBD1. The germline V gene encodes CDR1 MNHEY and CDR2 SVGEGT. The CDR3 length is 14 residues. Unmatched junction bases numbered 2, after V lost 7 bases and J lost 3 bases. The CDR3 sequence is CASKDRGLYNEQFF. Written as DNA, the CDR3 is TGTGCCAGCAAGGACAGGGGGCTCTACAATGAGCAGTTCTTC.

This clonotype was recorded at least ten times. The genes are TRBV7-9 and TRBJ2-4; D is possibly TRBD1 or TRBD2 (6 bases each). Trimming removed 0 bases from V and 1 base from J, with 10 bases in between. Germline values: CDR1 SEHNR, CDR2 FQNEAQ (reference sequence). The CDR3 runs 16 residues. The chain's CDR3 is CASSLAVGGAKNIQYF. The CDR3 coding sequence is TGTGCCAGCAGCTTAGCTGTAGGGGGGGCCAAAAACATTCAGTACTTC.

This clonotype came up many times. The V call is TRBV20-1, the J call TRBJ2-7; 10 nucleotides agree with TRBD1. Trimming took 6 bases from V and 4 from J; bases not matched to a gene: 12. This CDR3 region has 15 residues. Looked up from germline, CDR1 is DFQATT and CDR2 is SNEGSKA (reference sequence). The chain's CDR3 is CSATTTGGGIYEQYF. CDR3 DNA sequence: TGCAGTGCAACCACGACAGGGGGCGGAATATACGAGCAGTACTTC.

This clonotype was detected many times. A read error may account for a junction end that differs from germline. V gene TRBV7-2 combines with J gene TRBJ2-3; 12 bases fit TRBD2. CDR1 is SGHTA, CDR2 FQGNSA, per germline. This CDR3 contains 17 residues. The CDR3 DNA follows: TGTGCTAGCAGGCAGACTAGCGGGAGACTTCGCACAGATACGCAGTATTTT. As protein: CASRQTSGRLRTDTQYF.

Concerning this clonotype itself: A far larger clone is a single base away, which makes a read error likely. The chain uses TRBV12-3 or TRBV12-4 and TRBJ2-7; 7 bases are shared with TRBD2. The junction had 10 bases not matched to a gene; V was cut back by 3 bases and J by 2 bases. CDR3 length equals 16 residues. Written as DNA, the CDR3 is TGTGCCAGCAGTTTTGGGGGGGGTTTGATCCCCTACGAGCAGTACTTC. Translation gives CASSFGGGLIPYEQYF.

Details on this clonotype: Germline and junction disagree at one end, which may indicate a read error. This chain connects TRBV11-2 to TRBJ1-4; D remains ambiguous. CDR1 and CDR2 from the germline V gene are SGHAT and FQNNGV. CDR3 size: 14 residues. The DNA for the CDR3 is TGTGCCAGCAGCTTAGGAAGGCAGACCGGGAAACTGTCTTTT. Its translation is CASSLGRQTGKLSF.